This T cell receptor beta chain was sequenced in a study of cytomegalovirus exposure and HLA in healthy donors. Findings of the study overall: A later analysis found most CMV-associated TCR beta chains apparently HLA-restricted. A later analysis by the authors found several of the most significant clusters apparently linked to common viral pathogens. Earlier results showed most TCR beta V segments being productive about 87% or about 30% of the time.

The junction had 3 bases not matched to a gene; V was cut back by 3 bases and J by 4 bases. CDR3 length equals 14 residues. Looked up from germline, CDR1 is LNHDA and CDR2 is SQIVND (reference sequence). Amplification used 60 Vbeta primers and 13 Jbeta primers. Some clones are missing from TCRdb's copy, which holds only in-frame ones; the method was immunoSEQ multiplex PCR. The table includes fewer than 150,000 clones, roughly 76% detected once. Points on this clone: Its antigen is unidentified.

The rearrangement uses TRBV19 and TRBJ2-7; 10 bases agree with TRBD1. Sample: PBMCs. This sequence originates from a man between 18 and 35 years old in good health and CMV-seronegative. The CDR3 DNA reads TGTGCCAGTAGTATGGAGGGACAGGGGTACGAGCAGTACTTC. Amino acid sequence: CASSMEGQGYEQYF.